The 19 T cell receptor beta chains given below trace back to one sample, sequenced in a study of blood T cell repertoires in COVID-19. Here immunoSEQ multiplex PCR was the method, and the copy in TCRdb shows in-frame clones only, minus some. The repertoire includes about 190,000 clones, about 90% of them detected once, and 0.6% to 0.8% sits in the top ten. Sequenced input: peripheral blood. These receptors were collected from a middle-aged man with acute or convalescent COVID-19.

This clone was seen once. J is TRBJ1-5 and V is TRBV24-1; 12 nucleotides agree with TRBD1. The CDR3 spans 19 residues. V trimming: 2 bases; J trimming: 1 base; junction bases outside the gene matches: 8. Germline CDR1 is KGHDR and CDR2 is SFDVKD. The chain's CDR3 is CATSDSTGTGGGSNQPQHF. In nucleotides, the CDR3 is TGTGCCACCAGTGATTCCACCGGGACAGGGGGCGGGAGCAATCAGCCCCAGCATTTT.

The rearrangement joins TRBV5-1 to TRBJ2-1; D uncertain. The germline V gene has CDR1 SGHRS and CDR2 YFSETQ. V was shortened by 4 bases and J by 5 bases, with 19 bases between the two germline ends. The CDR3 is 16 amino acids. In DNA, the CDR3 is TGCGCCAGCAGCCCATACCCCGACAACCGAAACAATGAGCAGTTCTTC. Translation: CASSPYPDNRNNEQFF.

Only a few counts were recorded for this clone. This chain uses TRBV7-8 with TRBJ1-5, with D possibly TRBD1 on 5 matching bases. V was shortened by 3 bases and J by 5 bases, with 17 bases between the two germline ends. The CDR3 runs to 16 residues. The germline V gene encodes CDR1 SGHVS and CDR2 FQNEAQ. CDR3 DNA sequence: TGTGCCAGCAGCTTGCAATTGGGGAGGGGTGATCAGCCCCAGCATTTT. It yields the protein CASSLQLGRGDQPQHF.

This clone has just a few counts. The chain is built from TRBV7-8 and TRBJ2-2, with 9 bases fitting TRBD2. CDR3 length: 16 residues. The trim removed 5 bases at V and 1 base at J, leaving 5 bases unmatched. Germline assignment: CDR1 SGHVS and CDR2 FQNEAQ. The CDR3 here is CASSLQAGGNTGELFF. In DNA, the CDR3 is TGTGCCAGCAGCCTCCAAGCGGGAGGGAACACCGGGGAGCTGTTTTTT.

This clone was detected once. The V call is TRBV14, the J call TRBJ2-7; tentative D call: TRBD1 (5 bases). The V end lost 4 bases, the J end lost 4 bases, and 17 bases lay between the germline ends. The CDR3 is 15 amino acids. CDR1 SGHDN and CDR2 FVKESK come from the germline V gene. CDR3 nucleotide sequence: TGTGCCAGCAGCCCCCAAACGATGGGGCTGTACGAGCAGTACTTC. Encoded protein: CASSPQTMGLYEQYF. Combining the CDR3 with reference TRBV14 and TRBJ2-7 gives the whole variable domain EAGVTQFPSHSVIEKGQTVTLRCDPISGHDNLYWYRRVMGKEIKFLLHFVKESKQDESGMPNNRFLAERTGGTYSTLKVQPAELEDSGVYFCASSPQTMGLYEQYFGPGTRLTVT.

The chain couples TRBV19 to TRBJ1-5, with D possibly being TRBD1 (6 bases). The CDR3 is 17 residues long. Trimming removed 1 base at V and 4 bases at J, with 17 bases between. The V gene's germline CDR1 is LNHDA and CDR2 SQIVND (reference sequence). CDR3 DNA sequence: TGTGCCAGTAGTATAGTGTGGGGGCCAGGTGGTAATCAGCCCCAGCATTTT. Amino acids: CASSIVWGPGGNQPQHF.

This clone was recorded once. This chain uses TRBV28 with TRBJ1-4; no clear D gene. The germline CDR1 and CDR2 sequences are MDHEN and SYDVKM. With 5 bases removed from V and 5 bases from J, the gap between germline ends came to 12 bases. CDR3 length: 14 amino acids. The chain's CDR3 is CASSPPGGNEKLFF. As DNA, the CDR3 is TGTGCCAGCAGTCCGCCGGGAGGGAATGAAAAACTGTTTTTT. The whole variable domain, filled in from reference TRBV28 and TRBJ1-4, reads DVKVTQSSRYLVKRTGEKVFLECVQDMDHENMFWYRQDPGLGLRLIYFSYDVKMKEKGDIPEGYSVSREKKERFSLILESASTNQTSMYLCASSPPGGNEKLFFGSGTQLSVL.

The rearrangement joins TRBV5-1 to TRBJ1-4; no reliable D call. CDR1 and CDR2 from the germline V gene are SGHRS and YFSETQ. V lost 0 bases, J lost 0 bases, and 12 bases lay in between. The CDR3 totals 17 residues. The CDR3 sequence is CASSLGSPGATNEKLFF. CDR3 DNA sequence: TGCGCCAGCAGCTTGGGGTCCCCCGGGGCAACTAATGAAAAACTGTTTTTT.

The gene calls are TRBV27 and TRBJ1-5; D uncertain. Germline lookup yields CDR1 MNHEY and CDR2 SMNVEV (reference sequence). V lost 5 bases, J lost 5 bases, and 10 bases lay in between. This CDR3 contains 13 residues. Here the CDR3 DNA reads TGTGCCAGCAGTAAGGGAGAGGATCAGCCCCAGCATTTT. It yields the protein CASSKGEDQPQHF.

This sequence joins TRBV10-3 and TRBJ1-5, with TRBD1 identical over 8 bases. V lost 8 bases, J lost 6 bases, and 6 bases stayed unmatched. The germline gives CDR1 ENHRY, CDR2 SYGVKD. This CDR3 is 13 amino acids long. This CDR3 is CAIAGGIGQPQHF. In DNA form, the CDR3 reads TGTGCCATCGCAGGGGGCATTGGTCAGCCCCAGCATTTT.

In its sample, this clone was seen a few times. CDR3 protein: CASSFASRGRTEAFF. As DNA, the CDR3 is TGTGCCAGCAGTTTTGCCTCCAGGGGTCGGACTGAAGCTTTCTTT. This chain links TRBV28 with TRBJ1-1; D possibly corresponds to TRBD1 (6 bases). Trimming removed 3 bases at V and 5 bases at J, with 16 bases between. Germline V gene data show CDR1 as MDHEN and CDR2 as SYDVKM. The CDR3 totals 15 residues. Variable domain in full (rest from reference TRBV28 and TRBJ1-1): DVKVTQSSRYLVKRTGEKVFLECVQDMDHENMFWYRQDPGLGLRLIYFSYDVKMKEKGDIPEGYSVSREKKERFSLILESASTNQTSMYLCASSFASRGRTEAFFGQGTRLTVV.

The chain recombines TRBV6-1 with TRBJ1-4; D is unresolved. The CDR3 runs to 14 residues. The germline gives CDR1 MNHNS, CDR2 SASEGT. Trimming shortened V by 2 bases and J by 0 bases, and 4 bases separated the two germline ends. The CDR3 DNA follows: TGTGCCAGCAGTGAACCTGCAACTAATGAAAAACTGTTTTTT. Translation gives CASSEPATNEKLFF.

The V call is TRBV28, the J call TRBJ2-7, with 10 nucleotides matching TRBD1. The V gene end was trimmed by 7 bases and the J gene end by 7 bases; junction bases not matched to a gene: 10. This CDR3 comprises 14 residues. Per germline, CDR1 MDHEN and CDR2 SYDVKM. CDR3 sequence (DNA): TGTGCCAGCAACCCCGACAGGGGGCTGGGGGAGCAGTACTTC. The encoded protein is CASNPDRGLGEQYF. Full variable domain (missing parts from reference TRBV28 and TRBJ2-7): DVKVTQSSRYLVKRTGEKVFLECVQDMDHENMFWYRQDPGLGLRLIYFSYDVKMKEKGDIPEGYSVSREKKERFSLILESASTNQTSMYLCASNPDRGLGEQYFGPGTRLTVT.

The rearrangement joins TRBV3-1 (or the pseudogene TRBV3-2) to TRBJ1-5; the match to TRBD1 covers 7 bases. The V segment lost 1 base and the J segment 7 bases; nucleotides outside the gene matches: 4. CDR3 size: 14 residues. CDR1 is LGHDT, CDR2 YNNKEL, per germline (reference sequence). The DNA for the CDR3 is TGTGCCAGCAGCCAAGTAGGGGGCGAACAGCCCCAGCATTTT. The encoded protein is CASSQVGGEQPQHF.

V gene TRBV18 combines with J gene TRBJ1-1; TRBD1 is a possible D gene (5 bases). V was trimmed by 2 bases and J by 7 bases, leaving 17 bases between them. CDR3 length: 15 residues. CDR1 and CDR2 (germline): KGHSH, LQKENI. CDR3 sequence reads: CASSPGRDPIREAFF. For the CDR3, the DNA is TGTGCCAGCTCACCAGGGCGGGACCCCATCCGTGAAGCTTTCTTT.

This clone was counted once. The rearrangement links TRBV7-8 to TRBJ1-5, with TRBD1 matching over 8 bases. V lost 3 bases, J lost 5 bases, and 3 bases stayed unmatched. The CDR3 length is 14 residues. Germline V gives CDR1 SGHVS, CDR2 FQNEAQ. CDR3 residues: CASSFDRGYQPQHF. DNA for the CDR3: TGTGCCAGCAGCTTTGACAGGGGATATCAGCCCCAGCATTTT.

The chain couples TRBV27 to TRBJ1-5; a possible D gene is TRBD1 (6 bases). CDR1 is MNHEY and CDR2 is SMNVEV in the germline V gene (reference sequence). Trimming took off 3 bases at V and 7 bases at J, with 10 bases between the two ends. This CDR3 spans 13 amino acids. The CDR3 DNA follows: TGTGCCAGCAGTTTGGGGGGGCGACAGCCCCAGCATTTT. Its protein is CASSLGGRQPQHF.

This clone was detected only once. The chain is built from TRBV3-1 (or the pseudogene TRBV3-2) and TRBJ1-4; no clear D. Germline CDR1 is LGHDT and CDR2 is YNNKEL (reference sequence). Trimming shortened V by 1 base and J by 3 bases, and 9 bases separated the two germline ends. This CDR3 has 15 residues. CDR3 sequence reads: CASSQGAASNEKLFF. In nucleotides, the CDR3 is TGTGCCAGCAGCCAAGGGGCCGCTTCTAATGAAAAACTGTTTTTT.

This chain uses TRBV19 with TRBJ1-1, with TRBD1 matching 7 bases. The J segment lost 11 bases and the V segment lost 7 bases, leaving 16 bases of the junction unmatched. CDR1 and CDR2 (germline): LNHDA, SQIVND (reference sequence). The CDR3 runs to 14 residues. The CDR3 DNA follows: TGTGCCAGTAACCCTTCCCGGGACAGCTCTTACGCTTTCTTT. Its protein product is CASNPSRDSSYAFF.